What follows describes a single TCR beta chain. The antigen is unknown. The sample is drawn from a study of T-cell reconstitution after alpha-beta-depleted transplantation in children. Study-wide results and limits: Two months or so post-transplant, alpha-beta T cells reportedly derived from several hundred expanded graft clones. Newly produced T cells mostly accounted for T-cell counts and diversity one year post-transplant. At day 60, the high TCRbeta diversity found in some patients originated from recipient T cells and thymic progenitors that had survived.

V was pared by 5 bases and J by 5 bases, with 9 bases of the junction left unmatched. The CDR3 sequence is 16 residues long. Germline V CDR1 and CDR2: MDHEN, SYDVKM. TCRbeta library preparation incorporated unique molecular identifiers. MiXCR was run by TCRdb on the PCR reads, yielding one entry per CDR3 protein. The data contain some 260,000 distinct CDR3 sequences, about 24% of them seen just once; the ten biggest clones take up more than 4.5%. J is TRBJ2-5 and V is TRBV28; 12 nucleotides align to TRBD2. This TCR was sampled from a female patient aged 2-15 years who had a stem cell transplant for congenital amegakaryocytic thrombocytopenia, so the T cells may come from the graft donor. Material: PBMCs, mostly from graft donor cells, obtained 360 days after TCRalphabeta/CD19-depleted stem cell transplant. The CDR3 spells CASSTKTSGSLETQYF. The CDR3 bases are TGTGCCAGCAGTACCAAGACTAGCGGGAGTCTCGAGACCCAGTACTTC.